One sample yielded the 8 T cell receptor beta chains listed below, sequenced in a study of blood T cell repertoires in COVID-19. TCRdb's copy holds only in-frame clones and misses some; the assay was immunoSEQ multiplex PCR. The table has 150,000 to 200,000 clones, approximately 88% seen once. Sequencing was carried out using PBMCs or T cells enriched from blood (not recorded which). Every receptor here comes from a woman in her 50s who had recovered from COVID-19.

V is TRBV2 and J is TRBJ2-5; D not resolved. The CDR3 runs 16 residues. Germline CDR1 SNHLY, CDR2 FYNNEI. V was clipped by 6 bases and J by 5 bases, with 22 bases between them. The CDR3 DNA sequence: TGTGCCAGCAGAGCCGGTGGTCCCTATGTCGGGGAGACCCAGTACTTC. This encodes CASRAGGPYVGETQYF.

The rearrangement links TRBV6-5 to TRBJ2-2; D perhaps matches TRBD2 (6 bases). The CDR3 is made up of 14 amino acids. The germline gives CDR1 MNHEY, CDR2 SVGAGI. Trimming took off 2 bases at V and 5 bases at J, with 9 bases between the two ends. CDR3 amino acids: CASSYGRSTGELFF. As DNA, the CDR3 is TGTGCCAGCAGTTACGGGAGGTCAACCGGGGAGCTGTTTTTT.

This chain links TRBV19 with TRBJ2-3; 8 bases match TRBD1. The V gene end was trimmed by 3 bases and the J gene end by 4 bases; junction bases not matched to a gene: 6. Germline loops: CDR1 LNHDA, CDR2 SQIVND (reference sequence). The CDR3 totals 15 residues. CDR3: CASSIPGQGPDTQYF. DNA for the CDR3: TGTGCCAGTAGTATTCCAGGACAGGGCCCAGATACGCAGTATTTT.

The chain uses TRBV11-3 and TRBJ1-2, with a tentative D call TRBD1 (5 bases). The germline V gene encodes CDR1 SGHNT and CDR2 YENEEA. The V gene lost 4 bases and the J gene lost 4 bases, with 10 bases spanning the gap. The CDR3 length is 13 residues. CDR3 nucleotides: TGTGCCAGCAGCTCCCAGGGTCCCTATGGCTACACCTTC. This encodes CASSSQGPYGYTF.

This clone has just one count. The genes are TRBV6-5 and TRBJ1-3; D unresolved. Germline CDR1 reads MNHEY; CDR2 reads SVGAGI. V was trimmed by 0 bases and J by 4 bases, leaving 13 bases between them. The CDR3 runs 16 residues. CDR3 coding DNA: TGTGCCAGCAGTTACTCGGACTCTTTGGGGGGAAACACCATATATTTT. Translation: CASSYSDSLGGNTIYF.

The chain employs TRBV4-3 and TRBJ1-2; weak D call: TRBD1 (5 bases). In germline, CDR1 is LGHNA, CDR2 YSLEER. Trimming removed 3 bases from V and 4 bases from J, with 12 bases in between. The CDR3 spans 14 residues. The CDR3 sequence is CASSHPGEGYGYTF. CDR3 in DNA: TGCGCCAGCAGCCACCCGGGGGAAGGCTATGGCTACACCTTC.

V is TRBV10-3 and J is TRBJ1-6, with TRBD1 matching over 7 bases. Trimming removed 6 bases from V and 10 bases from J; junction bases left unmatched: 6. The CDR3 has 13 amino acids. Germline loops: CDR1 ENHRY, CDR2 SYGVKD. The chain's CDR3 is CAIREQGMSPLHF. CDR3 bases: TGTGCCATCAGAGAACAGGGGATGTCACCCCTCCACTTT.

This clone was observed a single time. This CDR3 is CASRPPGLSTEKLFF. CDR3 DNA sequence: TGTGCCAGCAGGCCCCCGGGACTCTCCACTGAAAAACTGTTTTTT. V usage is TRBV6-5 and J usage is TRBJ1-4; tentative D call: TRBD1 (5 bases). The CDR3 spans 15 residues. The V gene's germline CDR1 is MNHEY and CDR2 SVGAGI. V lost 6 bases, J lost 7 bases, and 18 bases lay in between.